Each of the 15 T cell receptor beta chains below was sequenced from the same sample in a study of regulatory T cells in long-lasting Graves disease. Time point defined: newly diagnosed GD, antithyroid drugs for less than 3 months. PBMC RNA served as the TCR library source. Arm-PCR of CDR3 regions with iRepertoire HTBI primers generated TCR beta libraries. TCRdb used MiXCR to reprocess the multiplex PCR reads, holding one entry per CDR3 protein. Seen here are roughly 520,000 distinct CDR3 sequences, approximately 12% observed once, and the top ten hold approximately 9%. The same data also went into a second study, on T cells in Graves' hyperthyroidism and ophthalmopathy.

The sequenced sample was peripheral blood mononuclear cells (PBMCs), obtained at new diagnosis, from a patient treated with antithyroid drugs. The origin of the receptors is a woman in her 30s with Graves disease.

This clonotype has at least ten counts. V usage is TRBV6-1 and J usage is TRBJ2-7, with 10 bases identical to TRBD1. From germline, CDR1 is MNHNS and CDR2 SASEGT. The J segment lost 1 base and the V segment lost 7 bases, leaving 4 bases of the junction unmatched. This CDR3 region has 14 residues. The CDR3 sequence: CASKRQGASYEQYF. The CDR3 coding sequence is TGTGCCAGCAAAAGACAGGGGGCTTCCTACGAGCAGTACTTC.

Details on this clonotype: This may stem from a read error, because a much larger clone lies one nucleotide away. The chain employs TRBV11-2 and TRBJ2-7; D gene ambiguous. From germline, CDR1 is SGHAT and CDR2 FQNNGV. The CDR3 has 14 residues. With 6 bases removed from V and 7 bases from J, the gap between germline ends came to 19 bases. The chain's CDR3 is CASSHTSPTGEQYF. The CDR3 DNA is TGTGCCAGCAGTCACACGTCACCGACGGGTGAGCAGTACTTC.

This clonotype appeared a few times. This chain connects TRBV6-5 to TRBJ2-2; a possible D gene is TRBD2 (5 bases). This CDR3 has 14 residues. The germline V and J ends were trimmed by 4 bases and 6 bases, with 12 bases remaining between them. Germline values: CDR1 MNHEY, CDR2 SVGAGI. CDR3 loop: CASSSMLASGELFF. For the CDR3, the DNA is TGTGCCAGCAGTTCCATGCTAGCTTCCGGGGAGCTGTTTTTT.

This clonotype was observed at least ten times. V is TRBV24-1 and J is TRBJ2-1, with TRBD2 matching 10 bases. CDR3 size: 16 residues. The trim removed 3 bases at V and 7 bases at J, leaving 8 bases unmatched. The V gene's germline CDR1 is KGHDR and CDR2 SFDVKD. For the CDR3, the DNA is TGTGCCACCAGTGATAGCGGGAGGGGATCAAGGAATGAGCAGTTCTTC. This sequence encodes CATSDSGRGSRNEQFF.

Note on this clonotype: A read error is possible here, since a much larger clone lies one base away. The chain uses TRBV28 and TRBJ2-4; D not certain. This CDR3 contains 13 residues. CDR1 and CDR2 from the germline V gene are MDHEN and SYDVKM. The CDR3, as DNA: TGTGCCAGCGGTTTATTCCCCGAAAACATTCAGTACTTC. Residues: CASGLFPENIQYF. The full variable domain, completed using reference TRBV28 and TRBJ2-4, is DVKVTQSSRYLVKRTGEKVFLECVQDMDHENMFWYRQDPGLGLRLIYFSYDVKMKEKGDIPEGYSVSREKKERFSLILESASTNQTSMYLCASGLFPENIQYFGAGTRLSVL.

This clonotype appeared many times. The chain is built from TRBV20-1 and TRBJ1-1; D call uncertain. Germline V gives CDR1 DFQATT, CDR2 SNEGSKA (reference sequence). The CDR3 is 14 residues long. V was trimmed by 4 bases and J by 3 bases, leaving 15 bases between them. The CDR3 DNA follows: TGCAGTGCTACCTCAGGCAGGAGGGACACTGAAGCTTTCTTT. Translated, it gives CSATSGRRDTEAFF.

This clonotype was seen only a few times. The rearrangement links TRBV19 to TRBJ2-1; a possible D gene is TRBD2 (5 bases). Germline CDR1 is LNHDA and CDR2 is SQIVND (reference sequence). The CDR3 is made up of 13 amino acids. Between the trimmed V and J ends, which lost 3 bases and 3 bases, there was a span of 6 bases. This chain's CDR3 is CASSMGSYNEQFF. Here the CDR3 DNA reads TGTGCCAGTAGTATGGGGAGCTACAATGAGCAGTTCTTC.

In this sample, this clonotype turned up many times. The chain employs TRBV19 and TRBJ1-1; no firm D call. Germline lookup yields CDR1 LNHDA and CDR2 SQIVND (reference sequence). The CDR3 extends over 16 amino acids. Trimming took off 4 bases at V and 1 base at J, with 16 bases between the two ends. CDR3 sequence reads: CASSSPRGLRNTEAFF. The CDR3, as DNA: TGTGCCAGTAGTAGCCCGAGAGGGCTGAGGAACACTGAAGCTTTCTTT.

In this sample, this clonotype turned up many times. The chain couples TRBV24-1 to TRBJ1-4; D remains ambiguous. CDR3 length equals 13 residues. Trimming took 2 bases from V and 8 from J, leaving 8 bases between them. Germline loops: CDR1 KGHDR, CDR2 SFDVKD. The DNA for the CDR3 is TGTGCCACCAGTGATTGGAGAGACGAAAAACTGTTTTTT. It translates to CATSDWRDEKLFF.

The chain carries TRBV6-5 and TRBJ1-4; D call uncertain. Germline-derived CDR1 and CDR2 are MNHEY and SVGAGI. V was clipped by 4 bases and J by 8 bases, with 20 bases between them. There are 16 residues in the CDR3. The CDR3 sequence: CASSWFFVQVPEKLFF. Written as DNA, the CDR3 is TGTGCCAGCAGTTGGTTTTTTGTCCAAGTCCCGGAAAAACTGTTTTTT.

This clonotype turned up a few times. The V call is TRBV7-9, the J call TRBJ2-3; maybe TRBD1 (6 bases). The V end lost 1 base, the J end lost 5 bases, and 13 bases lay between the germline ends. CDR1 is SEHNR and CDR2 is FQNEAQ in the germline V gene (reference sequence). The CDR3 runs 15 residues. CDR3: CASSLGQGMVDTQYF. The DNA of the CDR3 is TGTGCCAGCAGCTTAGGGCAGGGGATGGTAGATACGCAGTATTTT.

The rearrangement uses TRBV14 and TRBJ2-7, with 9 bases that match TRBD1. Germline-derived CDR1 and CDR2 are SGHDN and FVKESK. The length of the CDR3 is 17 residues. The J segment lost 4 bases and the V segment lost 4 bases, leaving 14 bases of the junction unmatched. This chain's CDR3 is CASSPLVGGTGQYEQYF. The DNA for the CDR3 is TGTGCCAGCAGCCCACTGGTAGGAGGGACAGGGCAATACGAGCAGTACTTC.

The chain is built from TRBV7-9 and TRBJ1-3, with D tentatively TRBD1 (5 bases). The CDR3 covers 17 residues. Germline values: CDR1 SEHNR, CDR2 FQNEAQ (reference sequence). V lost 2 bases and J 0 bases, leaving 14 bases between the germline ends. Here the CDR3 reads CASSLRWDSYSGNTIYF. CDR3 nucleotides: TGTGCCAGCAGCTTACGCTGGGACTCCTACTCTGGAAACACCATATATTTT.

This clonotype was observed many times. The chain is built from TRBV28 and TRBJ1-1, with 7 bases fitting TRBD1. Per the germline V gene, CDR1 is MDHEN and CDR2 is SYDVKM. CDR3 size: 15 residues. Unmatched junction bases numbered 6, after V lost 5 bases and J lost 0 bases. The CDR3 DNA is TGTGCCAGCAGTGGGAGACAGGGAGTGAACACTGAAGCTTTCTTT. This codes for CASSGRQGVNTEAFF.

At least ten counts were recorded for this clonotype. The rearrangement links TRBV19 to TRBJ2-7; D not resolved. The CDR3 contains 14 residues. From germline, CDR1 is LNHDA and CDR2 SQIVND (reference sequence). Trimming pared 3 bases from V and 5 bases from J, leaving 14 bases between. CDR3 residues: CASSIRAAGDEQYF. The CDR3, as DNA: TGTGCCAGTAGTATTCGGGCGGCTGGGGACGAGCAGTACTTC.